The source of this TCR beta chain is a study of OX40 agonist ivuxolimab in advanced cancers. Study-wide context: Patients with hepatocellular carcinoma, melanoma, renal cell or head and neck cancer made up the dose-escalation patients.

CDR1 is SGDLS and CDR2 is YYNGEE in the germline V gene. Unmatched junction bases numbered 4, after V lost 4 bases and J lost 4 bases. CDR3 length equals 14 residues. The data were produced by immunoSEQ multiplex PCR, yet TCRdb's version contains in-frame clones alone and is incomplete. The sample holds about 20,000 clones; approximately 87% are singletons and the top ten take approximately 15%. Remarks on this clone: Its antigen is currently unknown.

Study findings and constraints: There were, on average, more expanded clones in CD8+ T cells than in CD4+.

The sequence was obtained from an adult with an advanced solid tumor such as melanoma, head and neck, liver or kidney cancer. Sequencing was performed on CD4+ or CD8+ T cells sorted from blood, taken in a trial of the OX40 agonist ivuxolimab. This chain connects TRBV9 to TRBJ2-5; 10 positions agree with TRBD1. For the CDR3, the DNA is TGTGCCAGCAGCACCCGGACAGGGGGAGAGACCCAGTACTTC. Translation: CASSTRTGGETQYF. Drawing the rest from reference TRBV9 and TRBJ2-5, the complete variable domain is DSGVTQTPKHLITATGQRVTLRCSPRSGDLSVYWYQQSLDQGLQFLIQYYNGEERAKGNILERFSAQQFPDLHSELNLSSLELGDSALYFCASSTRTGGETQYFGPGTRLLVL.